One sample yielded the 30 T cell receptor beta chains listed below, sequenced in a study of blood T cell repertoires in COVID-19 (dated by TCRdb to the early 2020s). The library relied on the immunoSEQ multiplex PCR assay. This is the immuneACCESS table as TCRdb keeps it, with only in-frame sequences that have V and J called. A part of the clones is gone; compared with another copy, unresolved V genes explain less than half, and the rest is unexplained. This sample lists 230,000 or so clones; 75% to 90% were detected once. Of the sample, 3.5% to 5% is held by the ten largest clones. The sequencing input was peripheral blood. The receptors stem from a woman aged 40 to 50 who had recovered from COVID-19.

The chain recombines TRBV19 with TRBJ2-2, with TRBD2 identical over 7 bases. This CDR3 comprises 16 residues. With 4 bases clipped from V and 5 bases from J, the junction kept 10 bases outside the gene matches. Germline V gene sequence: CDR1 LNHDA, CDR2 SQIVND (reference sequence). Written as DNA, the CDR3 is TGTGCCAGTAGTACTTCACTAGCGTCGGGTACCGGGGAGCTGTTTTTT. Protein sequence: CASSTSLASGTGELFF.

The genes are TRBV21-1 and TRBJ2-7; TRBD1, the table's D call, was not compared with the DNA. TRBV21-1 is assigned pseudogene status. The CDR3 has 12 amino acids. CDR3 DNA: TGTGCCAGCATTAACAGGGGGTCCGAGCAGTACTTC. Translated: CASINRGSEQYF.

The chain has TRBV18 and TRBJ1-3; 7 bases map to TRBD1. CDR3 size: 16 residues. CDR1 is KGHSH and CDR2 is LQKENI in the germline V gene. V lost 2 bases and J lost 2; bases outside the gene matches: 6. The CDR3 region is CASSPTFGQAGNTIYF. CDR3 nucleotide sequence: TGTGCCAGCTCACCAACTTTCGGACAGGCTGGAAACACCATATATTTT.

The chain links TRBV6-7 to TRBJ2-7, with 7 bases identical to TRBD2. TRBV6-7 is an ORF, and what it does is uncertain. CDR3 size: 15 residues. The J segment lost 4 bases and the V segment lost 2 bases, leaving 8 bases of the junction unmatched. CDR3 sequence reads: CASSYVGGRLYEQYV. For the CDR3, the DNA is TGTGCCAGCAGTTACGTGGGAGGGCGATTGTACGAGCAGTACGTC.

This sequence joins TRBV5-8 and TRBJ2-5; TRBD1 matches 7 bases. The CDR3 extends over 13 amino acids. V shed 7 bases, J shed 4 bases, and the junction held 7 bases outside the gene matches. Germline-derived CDR1 and CDR2 are SGHTS and YDEGEE. CDR3 sequence: CASGRQGGETQYF. The CDR3 DNA reads TGTGCCAGCGGCCGACAGGGTGGAGAGACCCAGTACTTC.

This chain links TRBV4-3 with TRBJ2-1; 7 bases are shared with TRBD1. CDR3 length: 14 residues. V lost 1 base, J lost 8 bases, and 5 bases stayed unmatched. Germline CDR1 and CDR2: LGHNA and YSLEER. As DNA, the CDR3 is TGCGCCAGCAGCCAAGTCGACAGGGACGATGAGCAGTTCTTC. Encoded protein: CASSQVDRDDEQFF.

The CDR3 bases are TGTGCCAGCAGATACGAGGGGGTCAGGGGGCTTAAAGTTTACTATGGCTACACCTTC. This sequence encodes CASRYEGVRGLKVYYGYTF. This rearrangement joins TRBV27 to TRBJ1-2; 8 bases agree with TRBD1. CDR1 MNHEY and CDR2 SMNVEV come from the germline V gene (reference sequence). The trim removed 6 bases at V and 3 bases at J, leaving 21 bases unmatched. The CDR3 consists of 19 residues.

This clone was seen a few times. The V call is TRBV6-5, the J call TRBJ2-1; tentatively, D is TRBD1 (5 bases). This CDR3 contains 14 residues. CDR1 is MNHEY, CDR2 SVGAGI, per germline. V was cut by 5 bases and J by 3 bases, with 11 bases left in between. CDR3 nucleotides: TGTGCCAGCAGTACACAGGAGCACTACAATGAGCAGTTCTTC. Its translation is CASSTQEHYNEQFF.

CDR3 nucleotides: TGTGCCAGCAGTTCCCAAAAAGCAGGAAACACCATATATTTT. This encodes CASSSQKAGNTIYF. The chain has TRBV28 and TRBJ1-3; unclear D gene. Germline-derived CDR1 and CDR2 are MDHEN and SYDVKM. The germline V and J ends were trimmed by 4 bases and 4 bases, with 11 bases remaining between them. This CDR3 contains 14 residues.

The chain combines TRBV3-1 (or the pseudogene TRBV3-2) with TRBJ2-2, with D uncertain. This CDR3 is 14 amino acids long. From germline, CDR1 is LGHDT and CDR2 YNNKEL (reference sequence). V shed 1 base and J shed 7 bases, with 10 bases lying between them. CDR3 bases: TGTGCCAGCAGCCAAGGGTCCATCAGCGGGGAGCTGTTTTTT. It specifies CASSQGSISGELFF.

The chain is built from TRBV7-9 and TRBJ1-3; 8 nucleotides align to TRBD1. CDR1 SEHNR and CDR2 FQNEAQ come from the germline V gene (reference sequence). Trimming at V came to 2 bases and at J to 2 bases, leaving 5 bases not matched to a gene. The CDR3 runs 16 residues. CDR3 nucleotide sequence: TGTGCCAGCAGCTTAACCGGGACAGGCGCTGGAAACACCATATATTTT. This codes for CASSLTGTGAGNTIYF. Complete variable domain (other parts from reference TRBV7-9 and TRBJ1-3): DTGVSQNPRHKITKRGQNVTFRCDPISEHNRLYWYRQTLGQGPEFLTYFQNEAQLEKSRLLSDRFSAERPKGSFSTLEIQRTEQGDSAMYLCASSLTGTGAGNTIYFGEGSWLTVV.

The chain uses TRBV6-5 and TRBJ1-1; D remains unclear. CDR1 MNHEY and CDR2 SVGAGI come from the germline V gene. The CDR3 spans 13 residues. V was pared by 2 bases and J by 1 base, with 5 bases between. Here the CDR3 reads CASSYEENTEAFF. The CDR3 DNA reads as TGTGCCAGCAGTTACGAGGAGAACACTGAAGCTTTCTTT.

The count of this clone is one. V gene TRBV18 combines with J gene TRBJ1-5; no firm D call. Germline V gives CDR1 KGHSH, CDR2 LQKENI. This CDR3 has 17 amino acids. V lost 4 bases and J 3 bases, leaving 19 bases between the germline ends. CDR3 protein: CASSLDTFLSPNQPQHF. The CDR3 region has the DNA TGTGCCAGCTCACTAGACACTTTTTTGAGCCCCAATCAGCCCCAGCATTTT.

The V and J genes are TRBV5-8 and TRBJ2-5, with 7 bases fitting TRBD1. The J segment lost 1 base and the V segment lost 0 bases, leaving 0 bases of the junction unmatched. The CDR3 totals 14 residues. The germline gives CDR1 SGHTS, CDR2 YDEGEE. This chain's CDR3 is CASSLDRGQETQYF. CDR3 coding DNA: TGTGCCAGCAGCTTGGACAGGGGCCAAGAGACCCAGTACTTC.

This chain links TRBV5-5 with TRBJ1-1; D unclear. Trimming shortened V by 4 bases and J by 9 bases, and 10 bases separated the two germline ends. This CDR3 is 11 amino acids long. Germline V gene data show CDR1 as SGHKS and CDR2 as YYEKEE (reference sequence). CDR3 loop: CASSPKMKAFF. CDR3 bases: TGTGCCAGCAGCCCTAAGATGAAAGCTTTCTTT.

V gene TRBV11-2 combines with J gene TRBJ1-4, with 8 bases that match TRBD1. Per the germline V gene, CDR1 is SGHAT and CDR2 is FQNNGV. V lost 0 bases and J lost 9; bases outside the gene matches: 9. CDR3 length: 16 residues. The CDR3 here is CASSLEPDRGRKKLFF. The CDR3 coding sequence is TGTGCCAGCAGCTTAGAACCTGACAGGGGTAGGAAAAAACTGTTTTTT.

This clone was seen a single time. The rearrangement joins TRBV2 to TRBJ2-3, with D possibly TRBD2 on 6 matching bases. V shed 4 bases and J shed 0 bases, with 8 bases lying between them. The CDR3 is made up of 14 amino acids. Germline CDR1 reads SNHLY; CDR2 reads FYNNEI. Here the CDR3 DNA reads TGTGCCAGCAGTGGTAGCGGTAGCACAGATACGCAGTATTTT. It translates to CASSGSGSTDTQYF.

This chain links TRBV2 with TRBJ1-1; the match to TRBD1 covers 10 bases. V gave up 7 bases and J gave up 5 bases; unmatched junction bases: 4. Germline-derived CDR1 and CDR2 are SNHLY and FYNNEI. This CDR3 region has 13 residues. In DNA form, the CDR3 reads TGTGCCAGCACCCGGGACAGGGGTACTGAAGCTTTCTTT. It translates to CASTRDRGTEAFF.

The rearrangement uses TRBV6-5 and TRBJ2-1, with TRBD1 matching over 7 bases. V shed 8 bases and J 6 bases; nucleotides not matched to a gene: 7. The CDR3 totals 13 residues. Germline CDR1 is MNHEY and CDR2 is SVGAGI. CDR3 nucleotide sequence: TGTGCCAGCGACAGGGTTCTCCCCAATGAGCAGTTCTTC. Its protein product is CASDRVLPNEQFF.

The V call is TRBV5-1, the J call TRBJ2-7; no firm D call. The CDR3 loop spans 15 amino acids. Looked up from germline, CDR1 is SGHRS and CDR2 is YFSETQ. Trimming pared 3 bases from V and 1 base from J, leaving 14 bases between. This CDR3 reads CASSSHFLSSYEQYV. In DNA, the CDR3 is TGCGCCAGCAGCTCCCACTTCTTGTCGTCCTACGAGCAGTACGTC.

This chain joins TRBV7-2 and TRBJ2-3, with TRBD2 as a possible D gene (5 bases). Deletions cut 1 base from V and 3 bases from J, with 8 bases between. CDR1 SGHTA and CDR2 FQGNSA come from the germline V gene. CDR3 length equals 14 residues. The CDR3, as DNA: TGTGCCAGCAGCTTAGTGACGGGGACAGATACGCAGTATTTT. Protein sequence: CASSLVTGTDTQYF.

The rearrangement uses TRBV28 and TRBJ1-1; tentatively, D is TRBD1 (6 bases). Germline V gene data show CDR1 as MDHEN and CDR2 as SYDVKM. The CDR3 runs to 16 residues. The ends were cut back, 5 bases at V and 1 base at J, with 17 bases in the middle. The CDR3 DNA sequence: TGTGCCAGCAGTCTGTCCTCACAGGGCTCGAACACTGAAGCTTTCTTT. It translates to CASSLSSQGSNTEAFF.

The gene calls are TRBV6-5 and TRBJ1-4; 7 bases agree with TRBD1. The CDR3 runs to 15 residues. Germline V CDR1 and CDR2: MNHEY, SVGAGI. V gave up 6 bases and J gave up 3 bases; unmatched junction bases: 7. The CDR3 sequence: CASRSEGAANEKLFF. CDR3 bases: TGTGCCAGCAGAAGCGAGGGGGCGGCTAATGAAAAACTGTTTTTT.

This chain connects TRBV15 to TRBJ2-1; D uncertain. Germline V lookup: CDR1 LNHNV, CDR2 YYDKDF (reference sequence). This CDR3 region has 15 residues. Trimming pared 0 bases from V and 9 bases from J, leaving 15 bases between. The CDR3 region has the DNA TGTGCCACCAGCAGAGAAACCGAAAGCGCGAGTGAGCAGTTCTTC. Translation gives CATSRETESASEQFF.

The gene calls are TRBV10-1 and TRBJ2-7; 9 bases align to TRBD1. Germline CDR1 is WNHNN and CDR2 is SYGVQD (reference sequence). Trimming cost V 6 bases and J 7 bases; bases outside gene matches: 13. This CDR3 comprises 15 residues. The CDR3 reads CASRFHRGPHGEQYV. CDR3 nucleotides: TGCGCCAGCAGGTTCCACAGGGGGCCCCACGGGGAGCAGTACGTC.

This chain joins TRBV5-1 and TRBJ2-7; TRBD1 aligns across 8 bases. The germline gives CDR1 SGHRS, CDR2 YFSETQ. V lost 4 bases, J lost 4 bases, and 1 base stayed unmatched. The CDR3 has 12 residues. The CDR3 region is CASSGQGYEQYF. The CDR3 DNA reads TGCGCCAGCAGCGGACAGGGTTACGAGCAGTACTTC.

This chain uses TRBV3-1 (or the pseudogene TRBV3-2) with TRBJ2-3; 11 bases are shared with TRBD2. The junction had 9 bases not matched to a gene; V was cut back by 2 bases and J by 2 bases. The V gene's germline CDR1 is LGHDT and CDR2 YNNKEL (reference sequence). The CDR3 is 18 amino acids. In DNA form, the CDR3 reads TGTGCCAGCAGCCAACCATCCGGGACTAGCGGCTCCACAGATACGCAGTATTTT. Its protein is CASSQPSGTSGSTDTQYF.

This clone was picked up one time. The rearrangement uses TRBV11-1 and TRBJ1-3, with D possibly being TRBD1 (6 bases). The ends were cut back, 5 bases at V and 4 bases at J, with 12 bases in the middle. Germline V gene lookup returns CDR1 SGHAT and CDR2 FQDESV (reference sequence). The CDR3 has 14 residues. The CDR3 DNA follows: TGTGCCAGCAGCAACCGGGACATAGGAAACACCATATATTTT. Its protein is CASSNRDIGNTIYF.

V and J are TRBV27 and TRBJ2-5; no firm D call. The germline V gene encodes CDR1 MNHEY and CDR2 SMNVEV (reference sequence). V gave up 3 bases and J gave up 7 bases, with 15 bases separating them. The CDR3 sequence is 14 residues long. The CDR3 nucleotides read TGTGCCAGCAGTTTCGAAGACTCTCGCGGGACCCAGTACTTC. It codes for CASSFEDSRGTQYF.

The chain is built from TRBV5-6 and TRBJ2-7, with TRBD1 matching over 7 bases. V lost 4 bases, J lost 2 bases, and 6 bases stayed unmatched. The CDR3 is 14 residues long. Germline values: CDR1 SGHDT, CDR2 YYEEEE. The chain's CDR3 is CASSTPGQPYEQYV. DNA of the CDR3: TGTGCCAGCAGCACGCCGGGACAGCCCTACGAGCAGTACGTC.